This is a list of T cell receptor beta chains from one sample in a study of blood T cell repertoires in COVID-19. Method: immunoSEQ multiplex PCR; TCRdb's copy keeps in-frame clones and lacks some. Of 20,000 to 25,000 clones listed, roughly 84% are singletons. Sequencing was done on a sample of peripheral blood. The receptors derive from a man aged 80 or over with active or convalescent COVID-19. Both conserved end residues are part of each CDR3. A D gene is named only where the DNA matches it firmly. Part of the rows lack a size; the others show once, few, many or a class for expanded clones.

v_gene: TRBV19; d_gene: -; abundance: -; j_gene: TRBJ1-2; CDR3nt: TGTGCCAGTAGCCCTCCCGGGGGCTATGGCTACACCTTC; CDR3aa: CASSPPGGYGYTF
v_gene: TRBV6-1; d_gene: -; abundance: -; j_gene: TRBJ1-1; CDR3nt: TGTGCCAGCAGTGAACAGGTTGTACACACTGAAGCTTTCTTT; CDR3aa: CASSEQVVHTEAFF
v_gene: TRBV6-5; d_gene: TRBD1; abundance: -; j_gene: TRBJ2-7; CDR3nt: TGTGCCAGCAGTTACCGGACAGGTAACGAGCAGTACTTC; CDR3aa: CASSYRTGNEQYF
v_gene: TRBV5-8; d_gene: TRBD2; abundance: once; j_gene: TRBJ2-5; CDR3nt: TGTGCCAGCAGCTTGGTTCTAGCGGGATTCCAAGAGACCCAGTACTTC; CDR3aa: CASSLVLAGFQETQYF
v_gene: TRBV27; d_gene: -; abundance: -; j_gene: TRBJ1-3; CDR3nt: TGTGCCAGCAGGTTACAGGGAACCGGAAACACCATATATTTT; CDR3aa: CASRLQGTGNTIYF
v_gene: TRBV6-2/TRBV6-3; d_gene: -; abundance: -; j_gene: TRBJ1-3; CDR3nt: TGTGCCAGCAGCTATGGACGGGAACACTCTGGAAACACCATATATTTT; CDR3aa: CASSYGREHSGNTIYF
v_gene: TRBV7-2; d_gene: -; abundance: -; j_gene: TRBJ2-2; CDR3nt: TGTGCCAGCAACCCGACCGGGGGGCGTCCCGGGGAGCTGTTTTTT; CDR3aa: CASNPTGGRPGELFF
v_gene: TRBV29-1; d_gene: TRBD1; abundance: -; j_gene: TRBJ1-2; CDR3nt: TGCAGCGTCGCAGGGGGTGGGGATGGCTACACCTTC; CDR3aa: CSVAGGGDGYTF
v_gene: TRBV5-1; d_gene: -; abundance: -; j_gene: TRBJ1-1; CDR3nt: TGCGCCAGCAGCTTGGCCTTCAGTCTGAACACTGAAGCTTTCTTT; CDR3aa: CASSLAFSLNTEAFF
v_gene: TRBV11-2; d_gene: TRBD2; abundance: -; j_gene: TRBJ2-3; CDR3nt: TGTGCCAGCAGCCCCAGACTAGCGAAAAGCACAGATACGCAGTATTTT; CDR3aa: CASSPRLAKSTDTQYF
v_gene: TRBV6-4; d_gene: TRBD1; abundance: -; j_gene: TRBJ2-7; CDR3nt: TGTGCCAGTCCATGCGTAAGGGACAGATTATTAAGCTCCTACGAGCAGTACTTC; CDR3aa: CASPCVRDRLLSSYEQYF
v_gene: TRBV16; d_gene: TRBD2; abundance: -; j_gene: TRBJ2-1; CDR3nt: TGTGCCAGCAGCCAATCGTCGGGGGGTTGGAGCTCCTACAATGAGCAGTTCTTC; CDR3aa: CASSQSSGGWSSYNEQFF
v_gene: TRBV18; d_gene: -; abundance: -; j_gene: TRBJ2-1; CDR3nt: TGTGCCAGCTCACCTCCGAGCTCCTACAATGAGCAGTTCTTC; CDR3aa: CASSPPSSYNEQFF
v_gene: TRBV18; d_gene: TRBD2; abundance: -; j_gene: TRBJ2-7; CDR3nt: TGTGCCAGCTCGCTTCTAGCGGCCTCCTACGAGCAGTACTTC; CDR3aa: CASSLLAASYEQYF
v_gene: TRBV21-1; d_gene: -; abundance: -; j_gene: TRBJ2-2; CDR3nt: TGTGCCAGCAGCAAAGAGCTAGCGGAAGAACACCGGGGAGCTGTTTTT; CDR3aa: CASSKELAEEHRGAVF
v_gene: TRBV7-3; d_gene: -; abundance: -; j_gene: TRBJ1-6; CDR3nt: TGTGCCAGCAGCGAGGGGGTTGGTAATTCACCCCTCCACTTT; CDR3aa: CASSEGVGNSPLHF
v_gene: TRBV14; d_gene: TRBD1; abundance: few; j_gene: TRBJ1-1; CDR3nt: TGTGCCAGCAGCCAAGGCAGGGGGCATACTGAAGCTTTCTTT; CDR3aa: CASSQGRGHTEAFF
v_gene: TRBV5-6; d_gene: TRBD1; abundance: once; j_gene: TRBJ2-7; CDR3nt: TGTGCCAGCAGCTCCGACAGGGGGCTGGGCGAGCAGTACTTC; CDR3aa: CASSSDRGLGEQYF
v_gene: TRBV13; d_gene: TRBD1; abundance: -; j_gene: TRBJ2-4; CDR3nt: TGTGCCAGCAGCATCCGGACAGGGGCCAAAAACATTCAGTACTTC; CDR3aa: CASSIRTGAKNIQYF
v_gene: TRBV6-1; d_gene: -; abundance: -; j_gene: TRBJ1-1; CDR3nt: TGTGCCAGCAGTGATCGGGTGCGGGACACTGAAGCTTTCTTT; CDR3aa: CASSDRVRDTEAFF
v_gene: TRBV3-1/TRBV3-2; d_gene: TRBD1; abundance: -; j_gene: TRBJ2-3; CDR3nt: TGTGCCAGCAGCCGCGACAGGGCAGGCACAGATACGCAGTATTTT; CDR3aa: CASSRDRAGTDTQYF
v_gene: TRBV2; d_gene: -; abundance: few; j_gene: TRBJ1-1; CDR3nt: TGTGCCAGCAGTGAGCACGGTCGGACTGAAGCTTTCTTT; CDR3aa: CASSEHGRTEAFF
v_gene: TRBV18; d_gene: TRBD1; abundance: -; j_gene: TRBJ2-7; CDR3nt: TGTGCCAGCTCCCCGGGACAGGGGGACTACGAGCAGTACTTC; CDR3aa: CASSPGQGDYEQYF
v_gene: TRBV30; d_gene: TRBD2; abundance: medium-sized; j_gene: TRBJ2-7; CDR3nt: TGTGCCTCGGAGACTAGCGGGAGTTTGGAGCAGTACTTC; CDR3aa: CASETSGSLEQYF
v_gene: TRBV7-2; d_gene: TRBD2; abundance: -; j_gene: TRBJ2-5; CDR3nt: TGTGCCAGCAGTCTCGGGGGGGGTACCCAGTACTTC; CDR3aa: CASSLGGGTQYF
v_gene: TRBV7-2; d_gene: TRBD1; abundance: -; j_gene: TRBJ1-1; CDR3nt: TGTGCCAGCAGCTTAGATCAGGGGGCGACTGAAGCTTTCTTT; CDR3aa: CASSLDQGATEAFF
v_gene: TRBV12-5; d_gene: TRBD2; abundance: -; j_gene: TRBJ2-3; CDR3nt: TGTGCTAGTGGCCCTCCTCGACTAGCGGCCCAGCCGGATACGCAGTATTTT; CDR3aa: CASGPPRLAAQPDTQYF
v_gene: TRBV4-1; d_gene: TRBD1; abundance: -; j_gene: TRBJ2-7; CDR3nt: TGCGCCAGCAGCCATCTTCAGACAGGGCAGTTCTTAAGCGAGCAGTACTTC; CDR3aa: CASSHLQTGQFLSEQYF
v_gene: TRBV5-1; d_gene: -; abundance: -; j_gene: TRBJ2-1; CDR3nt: TGCGCCAGCAGCTTGGGTAGGGGAAATGAGCAGTTCTTC; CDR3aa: CASSLGRGNEQFF
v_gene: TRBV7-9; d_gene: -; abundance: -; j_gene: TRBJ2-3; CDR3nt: TGTGCCAGCAGCTTAGAATCCAGGGCGATGGATACGCAGTATTTT; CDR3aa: CASSLESRAMDTQYF
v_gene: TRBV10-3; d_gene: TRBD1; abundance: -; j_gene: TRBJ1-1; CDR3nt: TGTGCCATCAGTGGGCAGGGGGCGCGAACTGAAGCTTTCTTT; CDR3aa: CAISGQGARTEAFF